The next 4 T cell receptor beta chains were all read from a single sample in a study of shared T cell receptors in the human thymus. Sequencing used immunoSEQ multiplex PCR; TCRdb keeps in-frame clones, though not all of them. Of about 710,000 clones listed, around 87% are singletons. The data were also submitted as part of a second study, on human thymus T cells.

The sample comprised thymocytes. The receptors here all came from a boy younger than two with a congenital heart defect.

The chain is built from TRBV27 and TRBJ2-3; 14 nucleotides agree with TRBD2. Trimming took 4 bases from V and 1 from J; bases not matched to a gene: 10. The CDR3 runs to 19 residues. Germline CDR1 reads MNHEY; CDR2 reads SMNVEV (reference sequence). The CDR3 loop is CASSSPGTSGGSGTDTQYF. The DNA of the CDR3 is TGTGCCAGCAGTTCGCCCGGGACTAGCGGGGGAAGTGGCACAGATACGCAGTATTTT.

In this sample, this clone turned up once. The V gene is TRBV28, the J gene TRBJ2-7; D remains ambiguous. V lost 2 bases and J 2 bases, leaving 16 bases between the germline ends. The CDR3 is made up of 16 amino acids. Germline lookup yields CDR1 MDHEN and CDR2 SYDVKM. Here the CDR3 reads CASSLHPAGEAYEQYF. CDR3 nucleotides: TGTGCCAGCAGTTTACATCCCGCCGGAGAGGCCTACGAGCAGTACTTC.

The chain links TRBV27 to TRBJ2-2; 9 bases are shared with TRBD1. Trimming cost V 7 bases and J 2 bases; bases outside gene matches: 8. Germline V lookup: CDR1 MNHEY, CDR2 SMNVEV (reference sequence). The length of the CDR3 is 16 residues. The CDR3 DNA follows: TGTGCCAGCAATCCTACAGGGGGCGATAACACCGGGGAGCTGTTTTTT. This sequence encodes CASNPTGGDNTGELFF.

The chain employs TRBV7-6 and TRBJ2-1, with D maybe TRBD1 (5 bases). CDR1 and CDR2 from the germline V gene are SGHVS and FNYEAQ. The V end lost 6 bases, the J end lost 0 bases, and 12 bases lay between the germline ends. There are 15 residues in the CDR3. CDR3 protein: CASSSDSSSYNEQFF. The DNA of the CDR3 is TGTGCCAGCAGTTCAGACAGTTCCTCCTACAATGAGCAGTTCTTC.